Following are 7 T cell receptor beta chains from one sample sequenced in a study of CD8+CD57+ T cells in acquired aplastic anemia. CDR3 and TCR beta VDJ profiling relied on a genomic DNA template. MiXCR was run by TCRdb on the reads, yielding one entry per CDR3 protein. The sample carries about 130,000 distinct CDR3 sequences, less than 45% recorded once. The sample consisted of sorted CD4+, CD8+, or CD8+CD57+ T cells (not recorded which) from PBMCs. The receptors stem from a human donor in good health, serving as a control.

The sample holds a few counts of this clonotype. This could be a read error, since a much larger clone is one nucleotide away. As the CDR3 is not closed by the conserved phenylalanine or tryptophan, this likely results from a read error. The chain is built from TRBV7-6 and TRBJ1-1, with a tentative D call TRBD1 (5 bases). The germline CDR1 and CDR2 sequences are SGHVS and FNYEAQ. Trimming removed 0 bases from V and 0 bases from J, with 11 bases in between. This CDR3 comprises 16 residues. The CDR3 sequence is CASSLANRRLNTEAFL. The CDR3 coding sequence is TGTGCCAGCAGCTTAGCAAACAGGCGGTTGAACACTGAAGCTTTCCTT.

This clonotype was seen repeatedly, ten times or more. V usage is TRBV5-1 and J usage is TRBJ1-3; no reliable D call. Germline V gives CDR1 SGHRS, CDR2 YFSETQ. This CDR3 has 16 amino acids. V was shortened by 0 bases and J by 0 bases, with 10 bases between the two germline ends. The CDR3 DNA follows: TGCGCCAGCAGCTTGGCGGTAGGCTCCTCTGGAAACACCATATATTTT. Its protein is CASSLAVGSSGNTIYF.

V gene TRBV14 combines with J gene TRBJ1-6; no firm D call. Germline values: CDR1 SGHDN, CDR2 FVKESK. Trimming removed 0 bases from V and 7 bases from J, with 10 bases in between. The CDR3 runs to 15 residues. The chain's CDR3 is CASSQDSLRNSPLHF. The CDR3 nucleotides are TGTGCCAGCAGCCAAGATTCCCTCCGGAATTCACCCCTCCACTTT.

The chain uses TRBV3-1 and TRBJ2-1; D is undetermined. Germline-derived CDR1 and CDR2 are LGHDT and YNNKEL (reference sequence). V was clipped by 1 base and J by 0 bases, with 7 bases between them. The CDR3 covers 15 residues. CDR3 loop: CASSQAEISYNEQFF. The CDR3 region has the DNA TGTGCCAGCAGCCAAGCGGAAATCTCCTACAATGAGCAGTTCTTC.

This clonotype was seen at least ten times. The genes are TRBV20-1 and TRBJ2-7; 9 positions match TRBD2. J was trimmed by 2 bases and V by 1 base; bases with no gene match: 3. This CDR3 has 14 residues. From germline, CDR1 is DFQATT and CDR2 SNEGSKA (reference sequence). CDR3 sequence reads: CSARVAGAPYEQYF. Written as DNA, the CDR3 is TGCAGTGCTAGAGTAGCGGGAGCTCCCTACGAGCAGTACTTC.

At least ten counts were recorded for this clonotype. The chain couples TRBV28 to TRBJ1-6; TRBD1 might be the D (6 bases). This CDR3 is built from 15 residues. Germline loops: CDR1 MDHEN, CDR2 SYDVKM. The V and J ends lost 2 bases and 7 bases respectively, with 12 bases between them. CDR3 in DNA: TGTGCCAGCAGTTTAACGGGGGCTCGCAATTCACCCCTCCACTTT. Its protein product is CASSLTGARNSPLHF.

CDR3 amino acids: CASSLMGPDTQYF. Here the CDR3 DNA reads TGTGCCAGCAGCCTTATGGGGCCAGATACGCAGTATTTT. The chain joins TRBV7-2 to TRBJ2-3, with a tentative D call TRBD1 (5 bases). Looked up from germline, CDR1 is SGHTA and CDR2 is FQGNSA. The CDR3 extends over 13 amino acids. V was shortened by 5 bases and J by 4 bases, with 10 bases between the two germline ends.